What follows are 14 T cell receptor beta chains derived from one specimen sequenced in a study of OX40 agonist ivuxolimab in advanced cancers. TCRdb's copy holds only in-frame clones and misses some; the assay was immunoSEQ multiplex PCR. Found here are roughly 29,000 clones, roughly 83% of them singletons; the top ten hold roughly a sixth. Source: CD4+ or CD8+ T cells sorted from blood, taken in a trial of the OX40 agonist ivuxolimab. The receptor set was obtained from an adult with an advanced solid tumor such as melanoma, head and neck, liver or kidney cancer.

V gene TRBV11-2 combines with J gene TRBJ2-7, with 7 bases lining up with TRBD1. Unmatched junction bases numbered 8, after V lost 5 bases and J lost 4 bases. Germline loops: CDR1 SGHAT, CDR2 FQNNGV. The CDR3 contains 14 residues. This CDR3 is CASSNLGQAYEQYF. The CDR3 DNA reads as TGTGCCAGCAGCAACCTAGGACAGGCATACGAGCAGTACTTC.

The chain uses TRBV29-1 and TRBJ1-1; 8 bases line up with TRBD1. With V trimmed by 3 bases and J by 11 bases, 5 bases remained unmatched. The CDR3 runs to 11 residues. The germline gives CDR1 SQVTM, CDR2 ANQGSEA. Here the CDR3 DNA reads TGCAGCGTTGACCGGGACAGGTTGGCTTTCTTT. Translating it yields CSVDRDRLAFF.

The chain combines TRBV6-1 with TRBJ2-7; TRBD1 aligns across 9 bases. With V trimmed by 0 bases and J by 5 bases, 14 bases remained unmatched. Looked up from germline, CDR1 is MNHNS and CDR2 is SASEGT. CDR3 size: 18 residues. CDR3 DNA sequence: TGTGCCAGCAGTGAAGCGAAATTTATAGGGACAGGGTACCACGAGCAGTACTTC. Encoded protein: CASSEAKFIGTGYHEQYF.

V is TRBV27 and J is TRBJ2-2; tentatively, D is TRBD1 (6 bases). The length of the CDR3 is 15 residues. Germline CDR1 is MNHEY and CDR2 is SMNVEV (reference sequence). Trimming took off 2 bases at V and 0 bases at J, with 7 bases between the two ends. The DNA of the CDR3 is TGTGCCAGCAGTTTACACAGGGCGAACACCGGGGAGCTGTTTTTT. Residues: CASSLHRANTGELFF.

The rearrangement joins TRBV9 to TRBJ1-4; D not resolved. Per germline, CDR1 SGDLS and CDR2 YYNGEE. The V end was cut by 0 bases, the J end by 5 bases, with 11 bases between. The CDR3 loop spans 15 amino acids. The CDR3 here is CASSVEVEPNEKLFF. DNA of the CDR3: TGTGCCAGCAGCGTAGAGGTGGAGCCGAATGAAAAACTGTTTTTT.

The table lists this clone with a few counts. This chain uses TRBV4-2 with TRBJ1-5; D remains unclear. Germline CDR1 is LGHNA and CDR2 is YNFKEQ. The CDR3 consists of 16 residues. The V end lost 0 bases, the J end lost 2 bases, and 11 bases lay between the germline ends. The CDR3 DNA reads as TGTGCCAGCAGCCAAGATCGAGGTAACGGCAATCAGCCCCAGCATTTT. As protein: CASSQDRGNGNQPQHF.

This clone was found once. The chain is built from TRBV7-3 and TRBJ2-1; D not resolved. Germline V CDR1 and CDR2: SGHTA, FQGTGA. Trimming shortened V by 5 bases and J by 1 base, and 6 bases separated the two germline ends. The CDR3 is made up of 13 amino acids. CDR3 bases: TGTGCCAGCAGCATGGGGTCCTACAATGAGCAGTTCTTC. Protein: CASSMGSYNEQFF.

The chain links TRBV7-2 to TRBJ2-1, with D possibly matching TRBD2 (7 bases). Trimming left V 6 bases short and J 1 base short, with 13 bases between. This CDR3 contains 15 residues. The germline V gene has CDR1 SGHTA and CDR2 FQGNSA. In DNA, the CDR3 is TGTGCCAGCAGGGGGAGGGGGATGTCCTACAATGAGCAGTTCTTC. Translating gives CASRGRGMSYNEQFF.

V gene TRBV7-6 combines with J gene TRBJ2-5, with a tentative D call TRBD1 (6 bases). The CDR3 is 15 amino acids. Trimming cost V 5 bases and J 5 bases, with 18 bases left between them. The V gene's germline CDR1 is SGHVS and CDR2 FNYEAQ. CDR3 sequence (DNA): TGTGCCAGCAGCCCCACGGGACATATAGAGGAGACCCAGTACTTC. Its translation is CASSPTGHIEETQYF.

This clone came up once. The V call is TRBV19, the J call TRBJ1-2; D possibly corresponds to TRBD1 (5 bases). Trimming stripped 2 bases from V and 8 bases from J, with 15 bases between. Germline lookup yields CDR1 LNHDA and CDR2 SQIVND (reference sequence). The CDR3 runs to 14 residues. DNA of the CDR3: TGTGCCAGTAGTATAAGGGGTCAGGCTGACGGCTACACCTTC. Its translation is CASSIRGQADGYTF.

The gene calls are TRBV7-9 and TRBJ2-7; TRBD1 matches 8 bases. The CDR3 has 15 amino acids. With 6 bases clipped from V and 0 bases from J, the junction kept 7 bases outside the gene matches. CDR1 is SEHNR, CDR2 FQNEAQ, per germline (reference sequence). This CDR3 reads CASSSWTGISYEQYF. Written as DNA, the CDR3 is TGTGCCAGCAGTTCCTGGACAGGGATCTCCTACGAGCAGTACTTC.

The rearrangement uses TRBV27 and TRBJ2-4; 7 bases fit TRBD1. The CDR3 totals 15 residues. CDR1 and CDR2 (germline): MNHEY, SMNVEV (reference sequence). V lost 5 bases to trimming and J lost 2 bases; unmatched junction nucleotides: 6. Here the CDR3 reads CASSQQGMSKNIQYF. The CDR3 nucleotides are TGTGCCAGCAGTCAACAGGGGATGTCCAAAAACATTCAGTACTTC.

In DNA form, the CDR3 reads TGTGCCAGCAGCGACGGACAGGGCTCTAACTATGGCTACACCTTC. This sequence encodes CASSDGQGSNYGYTF. The chain has TRBV27 and TRBJ1-2, with TRBD1 matching over 8 bases. Germline V CDR1 and CDR2: MNHEY, SMNVEV (reference sequence). Trimming removed 6 bases from V and 0 bases from J; junction bases left unmatched: 6. The CDR3 totals 15 residues.

The genes are TRBV11-1 and TRBJ2-1; tentative D call: TRBD1 (5 bases). CDR1 and CDR2 (germline): SGHAT, FQDESV (reference sequence). This CDR3 has 15 amino acids. Trimming took 3 bases from V and 2 from J, leaving 11 bases between them. CDR3 sequence: CASSLGPTAYNEQFF. Written as DNA, the CDR3 is TGTGCCAGCAGCTTGGGGCCAACTGCCTACAATGAGCAGTTCTTC. The full variable domain, its missing parts supplied by reference TRBV11-1 and TRBJ2-1, is EAEVAQSPRYKITEKSQAVAFWCDPISGHATLYWYRQILGQGPELLVQFQDESVVDDSQLPKDRFSAERLKGVDSTLKIQPAELGDSAMYLCASSLGPTAYNEQFFGPGTRLTVL.